This T cell receptor (beta chain) emerged from a study of blood T cell repertoires in COVID-19. Clones were read by immunoSEQ multiplex PCR, and TCRdb kept only the in-frame ones, dropping some. The data contain a few hundred thousand clones, around four fifths of them singletons. Source material: peripheral blood. The sequence was obtained from a man in his sixties who had recovered from COVID-19.

CDR3 in amino acids: CASSHGQGYTF. CDR3 coding DNA: TGTGCCAGCAGCCACGGACAAGGCTACACCTTC. The chain has TRBV14 and TRBJ1-2; D might be TRBD1 (5 bases). Trimming cost V 3 bases and J 8 bases, with 7 bases left between them. This CDR3 region has 11 residues. The germline V gene has CDR1 SGHDN and CDR2 FVKESK.